Listed here are 20 T cell receptor beta chains from one sample, sequenced in a study of cytomegalovirus exposure and HLA in healthy donors. The PCR used 60 Vbeta and 13 Jbeta primers. The method was immunoSEQ multiplex PCR; TCRdb's version includes in-frame clones alone and lacks a portion of them. The sample carries approximately 160,000 clones, 65% to 70% recorded once. Specimen: PBMCs. These receptors were obtained from a woman aged 18-29 years in good health and CMV-seropositive.

This chain uses TRBV18 with TRBJ1-5; 7 bases fit TRBD1. The junction had 7 bases not matched to a gene; V was cut back by 3 bases and J by 5 bases. Germline-derived CDR1 and CDR2 are KGHSH and LQKENI. The CDR3 has 15 amino acids. The CDR3: CASSPGQSLDQPQHF. As DNA, the CDR3 is TGTGCCAGCTCACCGGGACAGAGTTTAGATCAGCCCCAGCATTTT.

This clone was counted only a few times. The CDR3 loop reads CSVSRRYEGVGGYTF. For the CDR3, the DNA is TGCAGCGTCAGCCGGAGGTATGAGGGAGTTGGTGGCTACACCTTC. V and J are TRBV29-1 and TRBJ1-2; D is ambiguous. V shed 6 bases and J shed 7 bases, with 24 bases lying between them. The CDR3 is made up of 15 amino acids. Per the germline V gene, CDR1 is SQVTM and CDR2 is ANQGSEA.

V gene TRBV6-1 combines with J gene TRBJ1-2, with 7 positions matching TRBD1. The CDR3 extends over 14 amino acids. From germline, CDR1 is MNHNS and CDR2 SASEGT. The junction had 9 bases not matched to a gene; V was cut back by 5 bases and J by 6 bases. For the CDR3, the DNA is TGTGCCAGCAGTTATCCGGGACAGAGCCATGGCTACACCTTC. Its protein product is CASSYPGQSHGYTF.

This clone appeared once. The chain combines TRBV27 with TRBJ2-4; the match to TRBD1 covers 8 bases. The CDR3 totals 20 residues. Germline lookup yields CDR1 MNHEY and CDR2 SMNVEV (reference sequence). V lost 10 bases, J lost 0 bases, and 23 bases stayed unmatched. The CDR3 DNA follows: TGTGCCACAAAATTACAGGGGGGTTCGGGACAGACTATAGCCAAAAACATTCAGTACTTC. Protein sequence: CATKLQGGSGQTIAKNIQYF.

The rearrangement uses TRBV27 and TRBJ2-3, with TRBD1 as a possible D gene (7 bases). The CDR3 sequence is 17 residues long. V lost 4 bases, J lost 1 base, and 18 bases lay in between. Germline CDR1 MNHEY, CDR2 SMNVEV (reference sequence). CDR3 residues: CASSSLGQGEGTDTQYF. In DNA, the CDR3 is TGTGCCAGCAGTTCGTTGGGCCAGGGGGAGGGCACAGATACGCAGTATTTT.

CDR3 amino acids: CASSHATGGGSYNEQFF. CDR3 DNA: TGTGCCAGCAGTCATGCAACGGGGGGAGGCTCCTACAATGAGCAGTTCTTC. The chain combines TRBV27 with TRBJ2-1; 7 nucleotides match TRBD2. V lost 5 bases, J lost 0 bases, and 10 bases stayed unmatched. Looked up from germline, CDR1 is MNHEY and CDR2 is SMNVEV (reference sequence). This CDR3 has 17 amino acids.

This clone was recorded a few times. CDR3 sequence: CASSEGLAGADTQYF. CDR3 DNA sequence: TGTGCCAGCAGTGAAGGACTAGCGGGGGCAGATACGCAGTATTTT. The chain carries TRBV2 and TRBJ2-3; 12 nucleotides align to TRBD2. This CDR3 contains 15 residues. Per germline, CDR1 SNHLY and CDR2 FYNNEI. After removal of 1 base from V and 4 bases from J, the junction contained 0 bases not matched to a gene.

This chain connects TRBV29-1 to TRBJ2-7, with 8 bases identical to TRBD2. This CDR3 is 14 amino acids long. CDR1 and CDR2 (germline): SQVTM, ANQGSEA. Germline trimming cut 5 bases from V and 2 bases from J; bases unmatched to any gene: 8. The CDR3 reads CSVRKRGPTYEQYF. The CDR3 DNA sequence: TGCAGCGTTCGAAAGCGGGGGCCCACCTACGAGCAGTACTTC.

CDR3 in DNA: TGCGCCACGAGACCGGGACTAACCAACAATGAGCAGTTCTTC. Encoded protein: CATRPGLTNNEQFF. The chain has TRBV10-1 and TRBJ2-1, with 7 positions matching TRBD2. The CDR3 covers 14 residues. Looked up from germline, CDR1 is WNHNN and CDR2 is SYGVQD (reference sequence). J gave up 5 bases and V 10 bases, and 11 bases lay outside the gene matches.

The V call is TRBV19, the J call TRBJ1-2; TRBD1 matches 9 bases. J lost 3 bases, V lost 3 bases, and 5 bases had no gene match. CDR3 length equals 15 residues. Germline V gene lookup returns CDR1 LNHDA and CDR2 SQIVND (reference sequence). DNA of the CDR3: TGTGCCAGTAGTATTAGGGGACAGGGTCACTATGGCTACACCTTC. The encoded protein is CASSIRGQGHYGYTF.

The chain combines TRBV2 with TRBJ2-7; D is ambiguous. The CDR3 is made up of 11 amino acids. Germline V gene sequence: CDR1 SNHLY, CDR2 FYNNEI. Deletions cut 5 bases from V and 4 bases from J, with 6 bases between. Here the CDR3 DNA reads TGTGCCAGCAGTTATAGTTACGAGCAGTACTTC. Translation gives CASSYSYEQYF.

The chain uses TRBV18 and TRBJ2-7; 7 bases map to TRBD1. Germline lookup yields CDR1 KGHSH and CDR2 LQKENI. Trimming at V came to 8 bases and at J to 3 bases, leaving 7 bases not matched to a gene. CDR3 length: 13 residues. The CDR3 DNA reads TGTGCCAGCCAAGGAGCAGGGGGCTACGAGCAGTACTTC. The encoded protein is CASQGAGGYEQYF.

The chain is built from TRBV27 and TRBJ1-1; 12 bases line up with TRBD1. The CDR3 contains 21 residues. V lost 2 bases to trimming and J lost 0 bases; unmatched junction nucleotides: 16. The germline CDR1 and CDR2 sequences are MNHEY and SMNVEV (reference sequence). The CDR3 DNA reads as TGTGCCAGCAGTTTAAGCGTCGGGACAGGGGGCGCGGTGGGGATGAACACTGAAGCTTTCTTT. This codes for CASSLSVGTGGAVGMNTEAFF.

This clone showed up just a few times. The CDR3 here is CASSQHEIRGTTGEKLFF. For the CDR3, the DNA is TGCGCCAGCAGCCAACATGAGATAAGAGGGACAACGGGGGAAAAACTGTTTTTT. The genes are TRBV4-1 and TRBJ1-4; possible D gene TRBD1, 6 bases. Trimming shortened V by 2 bases and J by 8 bases, and 24 bases separated the two germline ends. There are 18 residues in the CDR3. From germline, CDR1 is MGHRA and CDR2 YSYEKL.

The J gene is TRBJ2-3, the V gene TRBV9; D may be TRBD2 (7 bases). The CDR3 covers 14 residues. V was pared by 6 bases and J by 3 bases, with 14 bases between. In germline, CDR1 is SGDLS, CDR2 YYNGEE. This CDR3 reads CASTGDYRTDTQYF. The CDR3 DNA follows: TGTGCCAGCACAGGGGACTACCGTACAGATACGCAGTATTTT. The complete variable domain, with remaining parts taken from reference TRBV9 and TRBJ2-3, reads DSGVTQTPKHLITATGQRVTLRCSPRSGDLSVYWYQQSLDQGLQFLIQYYNGEERAKGNILERFSAQQFPDLHSELNLSSLELGDSALYFCASTGDYRTDTQYFGPGTRLTVL.

The genes are TRBV29-1 and TRBJ2-3; D may be TRBD2 (7 bases). V was trimmed by 3 bases and J by 0 bases, leaving 19 bases between them. This CDR3 comprises 17 residues. The germline CDR1 and CDR2 sequences are SQVTM and ANQGSEA. In nucleotides, the CDR3 is TGCAGCGTTGAGGGGATTGGGGGGGCTTCTAGCACAGATACGCAGTATTTT. It translates to CSVEGIGGASSTDTQYF.

The V gene is TRBV13, the J gene TRBJ2-7, with D possibly matching TRBD2 (6 bases). CDR1 is PRHDT and CDR2 is FYEKMQ in the germline V gene (reference sequence). V lost 4 bases and J 6 bases, leaving 19 bases between the germline ends. The CDR3 totals 15 residues. The CDR3 DNA sequence: TGTGCCAGCAGCTCCCGACCCCTTCGGGGGTGCGAGCAGTACTTC. Its protein product is CASSSRPLRGCEQYF.

This clone was observed a handful of times. V usage is TRBV5-1 and J usage is TRBJ2-3; TRBD2 aligns across 11 bases. The CDR3 is made up of 17 amino acids. The J segment lost 1 base and the V segment lost 1 base, leaving 5 bases of the junction unmatched. The germline gives CDR1 SGHRS, CDR2 YFSETQ. The DNA of the CDR3 is TGCGCCAGCAGCTTGATTGGGACTAGCGGTGGCACAGATACGCAGTATTTT. Protein product: CASSLIGTSGGTDTQYF.

V is TRBV28 and J is TRBJ2-1; 7 positions match TRBD2. The CDR3 spans 15 residues. Germline V CDR1 and CDR2: MDHEN, SYDVKM. V lost 4 bases, J lost 9 bases, and 12 bases stayed unmatched. The CDR3 bases are TGTGCCAGCAGTTCCCCCCCTACTAGCGTCCGTGAGCAGTTCTTC. Protein sequence: CASSSPPTSVREQFF.

The chain carries TRBV10-2 and TRBJ2-2, with TRBD1 as a possible D gene (5 bases). V dropped 8 bases and J dropped 10 bases, with 11 bases sitting between them. The CDR3 runs 11 residues. Per the germline V gene, CDR1 is WSHSY and CDR2 is SAAADI. The CDR3 region has the DNA TGCGCCAGCGTTTCAGGGCTGGAGCTGTTTTTT. This translates into CASVSGLELFF.